A single T cell receptor (beta chain) is shown here with its context. The data originate from a study of blood T cell repertoires in COVID-19. Study-wide background: Samples came from the United States, Italy and Spain, spanning acute and convalescent COVID-19. PBMCs, B-cell-depleted T cells, or T cells provided the cDNA or gDNA that made up the material.

Authors' processing steps: Amplification from reference gene primers served as the basis for estimated nucleated cell counts. TCRdb's table, derived via immunoSEQ multiplex PCR, lists solely in-frame clones and lacks some. D and trimming come from the DNA, and the V and J calls and clone size come from that table. The sample carries about 140,000 clones, over 70% recorded once. The TCR originated in a human donor in a cohort sampled during active COVID-19. Sequencing was done on a sample of peripheral blood.

The CDR3 loop reads CASSQVPGTSTDTQYF. The CDR3 nucleotides read TGTGCCAGCAGCCAAGTTCCAGGCACTAGCACAGATACGCAGTATTTT. This chain connects TRBV3-1 (or the pseudogene TRBV3-2) to TRBJ2-3; D is unresolved. In germline, CDR1 is LGHDT, CDR2 YNNKEL (reference sequence). This CDR3 region has 16 residues. V lost 1 base, J lost 0 bases, and 11 bases lay in between.